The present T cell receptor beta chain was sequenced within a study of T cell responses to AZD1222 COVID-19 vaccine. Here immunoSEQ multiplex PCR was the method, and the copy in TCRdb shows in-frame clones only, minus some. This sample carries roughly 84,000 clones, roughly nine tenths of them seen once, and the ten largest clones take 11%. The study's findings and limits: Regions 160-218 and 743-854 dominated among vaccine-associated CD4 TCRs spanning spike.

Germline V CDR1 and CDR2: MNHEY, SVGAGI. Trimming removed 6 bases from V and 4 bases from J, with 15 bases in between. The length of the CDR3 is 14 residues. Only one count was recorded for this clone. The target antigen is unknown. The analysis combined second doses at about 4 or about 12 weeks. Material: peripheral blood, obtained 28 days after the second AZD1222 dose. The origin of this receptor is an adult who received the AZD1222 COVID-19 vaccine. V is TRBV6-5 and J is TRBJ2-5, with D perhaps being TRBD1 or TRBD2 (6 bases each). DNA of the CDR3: TGTGCCAGCAGCGCCCGGGGGCGCGGAGAGACCCAGTACTTC. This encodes CASSARGRGETQYF.